Each of the 25 T cell receptor beta chains below was sequenced from the same sample in a study of immune cell composition in non-small cell lung cancer. Normal lung was sampled as far from the tumour as possible, at least 3 cm. Using immunoSEQ multiplex PCR, the repertoire was profiled, and TCRdb retains in-frame clones only, with some absent. The table lists approximately 2,000 clones, roughly four fifths of them singletons. Sequenced input: non-adjacent lung tissue. The source is a human donor with non-small cell lung cancer.

The chain is built from TRBV4-1 and TRBJ2-5; 8 bases are shared with TRBD2. The germline V gene encodes CDR1 MGHRA and CDR2 YSYEKL. V gave up 3 bases and J gave up 2 bases; unmatched junction bases: 5. The CDR3 has 15 amino acids. CDR3 protein: CASSHQTSVQETQYF. In nucleotides, the CDR3 is TGCGCCAGCAGCCACCAGACTAGCGTACAAGAGACCCAGTACTTC.

The chain carries TRBV4-3 and TRBJ2-2; possibly TRBD1 for D (5 bases). This CDR3 is 16 amino acids long. Trimming cost V 5 bases and J 4 bases, with 17 bases left between them. CDR1 LGHNA and CDR2 YSLEER come from the germline V gene. The CDR3 DNA follows: TGCGCCAGCAGCGAAAGCAGATCCAGGGCCACCGGGGAGCTGTTTTTT. Translation gives CASSESRSRATGELFF.

The sample holds one count of this clone. The gene calls are TRBV7-8 and TRBJ2-1, with TRBD2 identical over 11 bases. Germline V lookup: CDR1 SGHVS, CDR2 FQNEAQ. The V gene end was trimmed by 5 bases and the J gene end by 5 bases; junction bases not matched to a gene: 2. The CDR3 extends over 14 amino acids. The CDR3 region is CASSQGLADNEQFF. The CDR3 DNA follows: TGTGCCAGCAGCCAGGGACTAGCGGACAATGAGCAGTTCTTC.

The V gene is TRBV4-1, the J gene TRBJ1-5, with TRBD1 as a possible D gene (5 bases). Trimming left V 1 base short and J 11 bases short, with 18 bases between. This CDR3 has 15 amino acids. Germline V CDR1 and CDR2: MGHRA, YSYEKL. CDR3 nucleotide sequence: TGCGCCAGCAGCCAAGGTCTCCAGGGCCCATCGGCCCAGCATTTT. Translated: CASSQGLQGPSAQHF.

The chain has TRBV6-6 and TRBJ1-2, with TRBD1 as a possible D gene (5 bases). V lost 5 bases and J lost 6, with 19 bases in between. This CDR3 contains 15 residues. Looked up from germline, CDR1 is MNHNY and CDR2 is SVGAGI (reference sequence). CDR3 bases: TGTGCCAGCAGTGATCTCCGGATCCTAGGGGATGGCTACACCTTC. Amino acid sequence: CASSDLRILGDGYTF.

The CDR3, as DNA: TGTGCCAGCAGTGGATGGGAACTAGCGGAGGATACGCAGTATTTT. The encoded protein is CASSGWELAEDTQYF. The chain joins TRBV2 to TRBJ2-3; 8 nucleotides agree with TRBD2. Germline lookup yields CDR1 SNHLY and CDR2 FYNNEI. With V trimmed by 4 bases and J by 6 bases, 9 bases remained unmatched. The CDR3 is 15 amino acids.

The V call is TRBV7-9, the J call TRBJ1-5; TRBD1 aligns across 10 bases. Trimming cost V 10 bases and J 0 bases; bases outside gene matches: 12. The CDR3 is made up of 17 amino acids. Germline loops: CDR1 SEHNR, CDR2 FQNEAQ (reference sequence). The CDR3 loop reads CATSIGTGAYSNQPQHF. CDR3 sequence (DNA): TGTGCCACCAGTATTGGGACAGGGGCTTATAGCAATCAGCCCCAGCATTTT.

This sequence joins TRBV6-4 and TRBJ1-1, with 8 bases identical to TRBD1. This CDR3 region has 14 residues. V gave up 6 bases and J gave up 3 bases; unmatched junction bases: 6. Looked up from germline, CDR1 is MRHNA and CDR2 is SNTAGT. This CDR3 is CASSSGQGDTEAFF. The CDR3, as DNA: TGTGCCAGCAGCTCCGGACAGGGCGACACTGAAGCTTTCTTT.

This clone was seen more than once but under ten times. This chain connects TRBV19 to TRBJ1-1; perhaps TRBD1 as D (6 bases). CDR1 and CDR2 (germline): LNHDA, SQIVND (reference sequence). This CDR3 contains 16 residues. V was cut by 2 bases and J by 0 bases, with 13 bases left in between. The CDR3 bases are TGTGCCAGTAGTATATCTTCTGGACAGATGAACACTGAAGCTTTCTTT. Residues: CASSISSGQMNTEAFF.

The chain carries TRBV18 and TRBJ2-3; TRBD2 is a possible D gene (6 bases). Trimming pared 2 bases from V and 4 bases from J, leaving 16 bases between. Germline lookup yields CDR1 KGHSH and CDR2 LQKENI. There are 16 residues in the CDR3. The CDR3 DNA reads as TGTGCCAGCTCACCATCCGGGAGTATTGCGGCAGATACGCAGTATTTT. Amino acids: CASSPSGSIAADTQYF.

The CDR3 nucleotides read TGTGCCAGCAGACCTTGGGGGCGGAACACCGGGGAGCTGTTTTTT. Translating gives CASRPWGRNTGELFF. This chain links TRBV28 with TRBJ2-2, with D possibly being TRBD1 (6 bases). The germline V gene has CDR1 MDHEN and CDR2 SYDVKM. V was clipped by 6 bases and J by 1 base, with 12 bases between them. The CDR3 consists of 15 residues.

The chain employs TRBV18 and TRBJ2-7; 9 bases fit TRBD1. CDR1 and CDR2 from the germline V gene are KGHSH and LQKENI. Trimming removed 3 bases from V and 6 bases from J; junction bases left unmatched: 9. This CDR3 comprises 15 residues. The CDR3 region has the DNA TGTGCCAGCTCACCCAGAGAGGGACAGGGTGGCGAGCAGTACTTC. Its translation: CASSPREGQGGEQYF.

The chain carries TRBV2 and TRBJ2-1; possibly TRBD1 for D (6 bases). Deletions cut 4 bases from V and 8 bases from J, with 12 bases between. From germline, CDR1 is SNHLY and CDR2 FYNNEI. This CDR3 has 13 residues. The DNA of the CDR3 is TGTGCCAGCAGTGTTTGGGGGCGGGATGAGCAGTTCTTC. Its protein is CASSVWGRDEQFF.

V and J are TRBV6-5 and TRBJ2-3; D might be TRBD2 (6 bases). The CDR3 runs to 15 residues. Trimming took off 2 bases at V and 1 base at J, with 10 bases between the two ends. Looked up from germline, CDR1 is MNHEY and CDR2 is SVGAGI. The CDR3, as DNA: TGTGCCAGCAGTTACAAGCCTAGCGGCACAGATACGCAGTATTTT. Translated: CASSYKPSGTDTQYF.

The chain joins TRBV6-5 to TRBJ2-3, with TRBD2 matching over 13 bases. The germline gives CDR1 MNHEY, CDR2 SVGAGI. The CDR3 is made up of 14 amino acids. J lost 4 bases, V lost 7 bases, and 2 bases had no gene match. The CDR3 bases are TGTGCCAGCAATGGACTAGCGGGAGCAGATACGCAGTATTTT. Its protein is CASNGLAGADTQYF.

V usage is TRBV29-1 and J usage is TRBJ1-2; possible D gene TRBD1, 5 bases. The CDR3 is 12 residues long. Trimming shortened V by 1 base and J by 7 bases, and 10 bases separated the two germline ends. CDR1 is SQVTM, CDR2 ANQGSEA, per germline. The CDR3 DNA is TGCAGCGTTGAAGGGGGGGATGGTGGCTACACCTTC. This gives the protein CSVEGGDGGYTF.

The genes are TRBV6-5 and TRBJ1-1; TRBD1 matches 9 bases. Germline CDR1 and CDR2: MNHEY and SVGAGI. With V trimmed by 6 bases and J by 1 base, 6 bases remained unmatched. The CDR3 is 15 amino acids. The CDR3 nucleotides read TGTGCCAGCAGCCATAGACAGGGGGGGAACACTGAAGCTTTCTTT. Translation: CASSHRQGGNTEAFF.

This clone has just a few counts. CDR3 protein: CASSVSGAATNEKLFF. As DNA, the CDR3 is TGTGCCAGCAGCGTAAGTGGAGCCGCAACTAATGAAAAACTGTTTTTT. J is TRBJ1-4 and V is TRBV9; D gene uncertain. The CDR3 is 16 amino acids. The V end lost 1 base, the J end lost 0 bases, and 10 bases lay between the germline ends. Looked up from germline, CDR1 is SGDLS and CDR2 is YYNGEE.

This rearrangement joins TRBV4-2 to TRBJ2-2; no clear D gene. This CDR3 spans 11 amino acids. Trimming removed 5 bases at V and 8 bases at J, with 6 bases between. Per germline, CDR1 LGHNA and CDR2 YNFKEQ. The CDR3 DNA follows: TGTGCCAGCAGCGGAGATGGGGAGCTGTTTTTT. Encoded protein: CASSGDGELFF.

This clone was observed once. The V and J genes are TRBV28 and TRBJ2-7; 14 bases line up with TRBD2. J was trimmed by 0 bases and V by 6 bases; bases with no gene match: 7. CDR1 is MDHEN and CDR2 is SYDVKM in the germline V gene. The CDR3 runs 17 residues. The CDR3 sequence is CASSRGLAGGGSYEQYF. CDR3 DNA: TGTGCCAGCAGCCGAGGACTAGCGGGAGGAGGCTCCTACGAGCAGTACTTC.

The chain combines TRBV4-2 with TRBJ2-1; 9 nucleotides line up with TRBD2. Per germline, CDR1 LGHNA and CDR2 YNFKEQ. The CDR3 has 16 residues. V lost 2 bases to trimming and J lost 10 bases; unmatched junction nucleotides: 12. The CDR3 is CASSQSSGETNDEQFF. The CDR3 coding sequence is TGTGCCAGCAGCCAATCTAGCGGGGAGACGAACGACGAGCAGTTCTTC.

This clone was found a few times. The DNA for the CDR3 is TGTGCCAGCAGCTTAGCGCGGCCCACCGTCCCCTACGAGCAGTACTTC. Translated: CASSLARPTVPYEQYF. V is TRBV7-8 and J is TRBJ2-7; D unresolved. The CDR3 extends over 16 amino acids. The germline CDR1 and CDR2 sequences are SGHVS and FQNEAQ. Trimming removed 0 bases from V and 2 bases from J, with 14 bases in between.

This clone was counted a single time. The CDR3 sequence: CASSSGLGADTQYF. The CDR3, as DNA: TGTGCCAGCAGTTCTGGACTAGGGGCAGATACGCAGTATTTT. V usage is TRBV27 and J usage is TRBJ2-3; TRBD2 matches 7 bases. The CDR3 runs to 14 residues. Trimming took 4 bases from V and 4 from J; bases not matched to a gene: 5. Germline V gene sequence: CDR1 MNHEY, CDR2 SMNVEV (reference sequence).

The V call is TRBV28, the J call TRBJ1-1, with D possibly being TRBD1 (6 bases). Germline CDR1 MDHEN, CDR2 SYDVKM. The CDR3 is 15 amino acids. Trimming took off 5 bases at V and 0 bases at J, with 13 bases between the two ends. The CDR3 reads CASSVDTGLNTEAFF. In nucleotides, the CDR3 is TGTGCCAGCAGTGTTGATACAGGGTTGAACACTGAAGCTTTCTTT.

Only a few counts were recorded for this clone. The J gene is TRBJ1-2, the V gene TRBV5-1, with 7 bases matching TRBD1. The CDR3 has 12 amino acids. Germline-derived CDR1 and CDR2 are SGHRS and YFSETQ. V lost 4 bases to trimming and J lost 8 bases; unmatched junction nucleotides: 5. The CDR3 region has the DNA TGCGCCAGCAGCACCGGGACAGCCGGCTACACCTTC. Amino acids: CASSTGTAGYTF.